This TCR beta chain appears in the sequencing data of a study of blood T cell repertoires in COVID-19. Clones were sequenced by immunoSEQ multiplex PCR, and TCRdb holds only the in-frame ones, with some missing. The sample has roughly 310,000 clones; about nine tenths are singletons. The CDR3 extends over 14 amino acids. CDR1 and CDR2 from the germline V gene are ENHRY and SYGVKD. Deletions cut 4 bases from V and 4 bases from J, with 13 bases between. Sample: PBMCs or T cells enriched from blood (not recorded which). The chain recombines TRBV10-3 with TRBJ1-2; D may be TRBD1 (6 bases). The origin of this receptor is a man in his sixties who had recovered from COVID-19. The CDR3 sequence is CAISGTAKPYGYTF. In DNA form, the CDR3 reads TGTGCCATCAGTGGGACAGCCAAACCCTATGGCTACACCTTC.